This T cell receptor beta chain was documented in a study of PD-L1 blockade in urothelial cancer. Across the study: Investigators checked blood 3 weeks (second dose) and 6 weeks after treatment start.

Described time point: pretreatment peripheral blood. Per the germline V gene, CDR1 is SGHNT and CDR2 is YYREEE (reference sequence). The CDR3 runs 15 residues. V was pared by 0 bases and J by 6 bases, with 13 bases between. Each PCR had synthetic TCR analog templates added to it as a spike-in. Method: immunoSEQ multiplex PCR; TCRdb's copy keeps in-frame clones and lacks some. The sample lists tens of thousands of clones, roughly 84% occurring once. This specimen was PBMCs, taken around atezolizumab (anti-PD-L1) treatment. The source is a woman aged 70-85 years with urothelial cancer. V gene TRBV5-4 combines with J gene TRBJ1-3, with D possibly matching TRBD1 (5 bases). In DNA form, the CDR3 reads TGTGCCAGCAGCTTGGTAGGGGCGAACGTAAACACCATATATTTT. It yields the protein CASSLVGANVNTIYF.